The 10 T cell receptor beta chains reported below all come from one sample, sequenced in a study of shared clonotypes between healthy human individuals. This table comes from immunoSEQ multiplex PCR, and its TCRdb copy is limited to in-frame clones, with some not included. The table has 2.3 million or so clones, 93% seen once; the top ten hold around 0.4%. The sequencing input was naive CD4+ T cells from PBMCs. Indicated subset: CD45RA+ positively selected. The receptor source for this set is a man aged 18 to 35 in good health. Some clones in this sample may be carry-over from other donors' samples.

This chain uses TRBV2 with TRBJ2-2, with TRBD1 matching 8 bases. Per the germline V gene, CDR1 is SNHLY and CDR2 is FYNNEI. The length of the CDR3 is 15 residues. The J segment lost 2 bases and the V segment lost 7 bases, leaving 6 bases of the junction unmatched. CDR3 loop: CASTVGQENTGELFF. CDR3 bases: TGTGCCAGCACCGTGGGACAGGAAAACACCGGGGAGCTGTTTTTT. The full variable domain, in which reference TRBV2 and TRBJ2-2 provide the parts outside the CDR3, is EPEVTQTPSHQVTQMGQEVILRCVPISNHLYFYWYRQILGQKVEFLVSFYNNEISEKSEIFDDQFSVERPDGSNFTLKIRSTKLEDSAMYFCASTVGQENTGELFFGEGSRLTVL.

The chain joins TRBV19 to TRBJ1-5; perhaps TRBD1 as D (5 bases). Germline lookup yields CDR1 LNHDA and CDR2 SQIVND (reference sequence). The germline V and J ends were trimmed by 6 bases and 2 bases, with 14 bases remaining between them. The CDR3 is made up of 15 amino acids. The CDR3 DNA reads as TGTGCCAGTAGCCCAGGGTCGGGTGGCAATCAGCCCCAGCATTTT. It translates to CASSPGSGGNQPQHF.

This chain uses TRBV28 with TRBJ1-3, with TRBD1 identical over 9 bases. The V and J ends lost 4 bases and 4 bases, in that order; junction bases with no gene match: 5. The CDR3 spans 15 residues. Germline V gene lookup returns CDR1 MDHEN and CDR2 SYDVKM. The CDR3 region is CASSSPGQGGNTIYF. The DNA for the CDR3 is TGTGCCAGCAGTTCCCCGGGACAGGGAGGAAACACCATATATTTT.

The chain carries TRBV1 and TRBJ2-7; TRBD2 reflects the table's D call only, with no check against the DNA. TRBV1 is annotated as a pseudogene. The CDR3 covers 17 residues. CDR3 coding DNA: TGCACCAGCAGCCAAGAGTCCGGGACTAGCGGGAGATACGAGCAGTACTTC. As protein: CTSSQESGTSGRYEQYF.

This chain links TRBV2 with TRBJ1-1; D is ambiguous. The CDR3 loop spans 15 amino acids. V was cut by 6 bases and J by 1 base, with 15 bases left in between. CDR1 SNHLY and CDR2 FYNNEI come from the germline V gene. For the CDR3, the DNA is TGTGCCAGCAGAGTCGGAGTCGGAGGGAACACTGAAGCTTTCTTT. Encoded protein: CASRVGVGGNTEAFF.

The rearrangement links TRBV7-3 to TRBJ2-1; tentatively, D is TRBD1 (6 bases). Trimming pared 2 bases from V and 3 bases from J, leaving 11 bases between. From germline, CDR1 is SGHTA and CDR2 FQGTGA. CDR3 size: 15 residues. The CDR3 loop reads CASSLQGPGYNEQFF. The CDR3 bases are TGTGCCAGCAGCTTACAGGGGCCCGGCTACAATGAGCAGTTCTTC.

V and J are TRBV6-5 and TRBJ2-3, with 7 bases identical to TRBD2. CDR1 MNHEY and CDR2 SVGAGI come from the germline V gene. CDR3 length: 12 residues. V was pared by 2 bases and J by 11 bases, with 4 bases of the junction left unmatched. The chain's CDR3 is CASSYGTTQQYF. Here the CDR3 DNA reads TGTGCCAGCAGTTACGGGACTACTCAGCAGTATTTT.

The chain joins TRBV11-2 to TRBJ2-2; 7 bases align to TRBD1. The J segment lost 5 bases and the V segment lost 4 bases, leaving 4 bases of the junction unmatched. This CDR3 region has 14 residues. Germline V gives CDR1 SGHAT, CDR2 FQNNGV. The CDR3 DNA reads as TGTGCCAGCAGCTCTTGGACAGGAACCGGGGAGCTGTTTTTT. It specifies CASSSWTGTGELFF.

About this clone itself: The same CDR3 can be traced to other DNA sequences in this sample. The CDR3 DNA follows: TGCGCCAGCAGCCGTGGGGACACGGATTCCTACGAGCAGTACTTC. It specifies CASSRGDTDSYEQYF. V and J are TRBV5-1 and TRBJ2-7, with TRBD1 as a possible D gene (6 bases). Germline V lookup: CDR1 SGHRS, CDR2 YFSETQ. V lost 4 bases and J lost 1, with 15 bases in between. The CDR3 sequence is 15 residues long. Full variable domain (outside the CDR3, taken from reference TRBV5-1 and TRBJ2-7): KAGVTQTPRYLIKTRGQQVTLSCSPISGHRSVSWYQQTPGQGLQFLFEYFSETQRNKGNFPGRFSGRQFSNSRSEMNVSTLELGDSALYLCASSRGDTDSYEQYFGPGTRLTVT.

The V gene is TRBV6-1, the J gene TRBJ1-1; 8 bases fit TRBD1. Germline V gene sequence: CDR1 MNHNS, CDR2 SASEGT. CDR3 length equals 15 residues. Trimming removed 6 bases from V and 5 bases from J; junction bases left unmatched: 11. This chain's CDR3 is CASSQQGDAGTEAFF. CDR3 sequence (DNA): TGTGCCAGCAGCCAACAGGGGGACGCGGGGACTGAAGCTTTCTTT.